The source of this T cell receptor (beta chain) is a study of shared clonotypes between healthy human individuals. Study observations and caveats: Among non-shared clonotypes, generation probabilities were lower than among those shared by all four donors. Only blood samples were collected, and tissue repertoires likely differ. It was observed that around 5% of naive CD4 clonotypes were shared across several donors.

Assay used: immunoSEQ multiplex PCR; TCRdb lists only in-frame clones, some missing. The repertoire includes 1.5 million to 2.5 million clones, approximately 94% of them detected once, and 1.2% sits in the top ten. The CDR3 is made up of 15 amino acids. The junction had 3 bases not matched to a gene; V was cut back by 4 bases and J by 0 bases. Looked up from germline, CDR1 is MGHDK and CDR2 is SYGVNS. With respect to this clone: What it binds is unknown.

CD45RO-negative, CCR7-positively selected cells formed the naive CD8 fraction, excluding terminally differentiated effector memory CD45RA+ cells. Each of the donors was a healthy adult who was HIV-negative and had not had a recent acute infection or vaccination. J is TRBJ2-1 and V is TRBV25-1; 7 nucleotides line up with TRBD1. The TCR comes from a man between 18 and 29 years old in good health. The sequenced material came from naive CD8+ T cells sorted from blood. The CDR3: CASSADRASYNEQFF. CDR3 bases: TGTGCCAGCAGTGCAGACAGGGCCTCCTACAATGAGCAGTTCTTC.